The clone carrying this T cell receptor beta chain was recorded only once. This record comes from a study of blood T cell repertoires in COVID-19. Original data processing: From reference gene primer amplification, estimates of nucleated cell counts were derived. Here immunoSEQ multiplex PCR was the method, and the copy in TCRdb shows in-frame clones only, minus some. The D gene and trimming were derived from the DNA, and the V and J assignments and clone size from that table. The table includes about 40,000 clones, more than 85% detected once. The CDR3 is made up of 14 amino acids. Germline trimming cut 10 bases from V and 1 base from J; bases unmatched to any gene: 7. CDR1 and CDR2 from the germline V gene are ENHRY and SYGVKD.

The V and J genes are TRBV10-3 and TRBJ1-5, with 7 bases lining up with TRBD1. This receptor was identified in a man aged 45 to 65 in a cohort sampled during active COVID-19. Sequenced sample: peripheral blood. The CDR3 DNA sequence: TGTGCCACCAGACAGGGTGGAAGCAATCAGCCCCAGCATTTT. It is translated as CATRQGGSNQPQHF.